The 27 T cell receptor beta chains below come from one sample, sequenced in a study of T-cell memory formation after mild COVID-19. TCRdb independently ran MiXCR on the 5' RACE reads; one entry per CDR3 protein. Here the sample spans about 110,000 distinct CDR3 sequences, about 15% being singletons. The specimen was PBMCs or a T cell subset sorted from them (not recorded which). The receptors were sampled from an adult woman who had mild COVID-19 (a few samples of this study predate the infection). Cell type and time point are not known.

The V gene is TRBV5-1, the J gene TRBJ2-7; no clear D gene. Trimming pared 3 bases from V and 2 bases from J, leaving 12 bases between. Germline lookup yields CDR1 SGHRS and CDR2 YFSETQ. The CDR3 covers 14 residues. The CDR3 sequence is CASSSPGRTYEQYF. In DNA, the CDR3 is TGCGCCAGCAGCTCCCCCGGACGGACCTACGAGCAGTACTTC. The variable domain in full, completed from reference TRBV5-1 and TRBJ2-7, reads KAGVTQTPRYLIKTRGQQVTLSCSPISGHRSVSWYQQTPGQGLQFLFEYFSETQRNKGNFPGRFSGRQFSNSRSEMNVSTLELGDSALYLCASSSPGRTYEQYFGPGTRLTVT.

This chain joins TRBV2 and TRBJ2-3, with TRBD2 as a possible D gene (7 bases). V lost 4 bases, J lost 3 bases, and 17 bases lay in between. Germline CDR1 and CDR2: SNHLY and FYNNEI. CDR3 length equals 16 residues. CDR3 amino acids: CASSAFGGAFTDTQYF. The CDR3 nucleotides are TGTGCCAGCAGTGCCTTTGGGGGGGCCTTTACAGATACGCAGTATTTT.

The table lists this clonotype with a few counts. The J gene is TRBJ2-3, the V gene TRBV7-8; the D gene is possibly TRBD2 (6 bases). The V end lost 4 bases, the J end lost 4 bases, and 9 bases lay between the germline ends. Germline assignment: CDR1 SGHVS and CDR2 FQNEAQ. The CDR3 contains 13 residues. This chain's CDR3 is CASSSLAADTQYF. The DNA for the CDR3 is TGTGCCAGCAGCTCTTTAGCGGCAGATACGCAGTATTTT.

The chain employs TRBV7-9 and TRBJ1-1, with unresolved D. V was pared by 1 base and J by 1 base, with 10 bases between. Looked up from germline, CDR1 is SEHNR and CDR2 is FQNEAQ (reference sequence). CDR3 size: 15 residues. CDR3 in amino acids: CASSLGAGRNTEAFF. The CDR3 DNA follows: TGTGCCAGCAGCTTAGGTGCTGGTCGGAACACTGAAGCTTTCTTT.

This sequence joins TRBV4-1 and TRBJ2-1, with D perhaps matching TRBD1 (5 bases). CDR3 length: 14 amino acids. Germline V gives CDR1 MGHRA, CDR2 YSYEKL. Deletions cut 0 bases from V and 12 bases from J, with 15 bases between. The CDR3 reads CASSQDRTFVGQFF. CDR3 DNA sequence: TGCGCCAGCAGCCAAGATCGGACATTTGTGGGGCAGTTCTTC.

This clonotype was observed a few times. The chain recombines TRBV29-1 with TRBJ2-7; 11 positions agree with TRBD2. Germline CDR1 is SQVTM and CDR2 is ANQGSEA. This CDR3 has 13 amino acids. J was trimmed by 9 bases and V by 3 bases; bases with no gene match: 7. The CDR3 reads CSVEIAGGPGQYF. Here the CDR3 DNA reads TGCAGCGTTGAGATAGCGGGAGGGCCGGGGCAGTACTTC.

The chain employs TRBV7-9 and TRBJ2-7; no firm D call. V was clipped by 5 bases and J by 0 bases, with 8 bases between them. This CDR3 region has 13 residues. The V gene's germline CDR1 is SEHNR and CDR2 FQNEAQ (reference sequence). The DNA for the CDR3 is TGTGCCAGCAGCCCAAAGGACTCCTACGAGCAGTACTTC. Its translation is CASSPKDSYEQYF. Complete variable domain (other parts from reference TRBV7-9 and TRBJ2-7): DTGVSQNPRHKITKRGQNVTFRCDPISEHNRLYWYRQTLGQGPEFLTYFQNEAQLEKSRLLSDRFSAERPKGSFSTLEIQRTEQGDSAMYLCASSPKDSYEQYFGPGTRLTVT.

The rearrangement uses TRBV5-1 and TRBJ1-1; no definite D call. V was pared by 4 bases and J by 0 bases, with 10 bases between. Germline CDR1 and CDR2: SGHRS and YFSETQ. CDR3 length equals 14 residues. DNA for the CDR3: TGCGCCAGCAGCAGCAGTTATATGAACACTGAAGCTTTCTTT. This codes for CASSSSYMNTEAFF.

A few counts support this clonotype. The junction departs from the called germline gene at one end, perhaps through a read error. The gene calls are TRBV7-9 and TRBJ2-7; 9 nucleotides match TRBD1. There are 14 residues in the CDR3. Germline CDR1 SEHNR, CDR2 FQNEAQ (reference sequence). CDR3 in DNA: TGTGCCAGCACCTTAGGGACAGGGATAAACGAGCAGTACTTC. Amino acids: CASTLGTGINEQYF.

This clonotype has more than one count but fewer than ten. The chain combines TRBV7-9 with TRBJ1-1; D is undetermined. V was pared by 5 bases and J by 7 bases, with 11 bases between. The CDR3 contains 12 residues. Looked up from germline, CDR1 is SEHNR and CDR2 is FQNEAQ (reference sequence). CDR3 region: CASSTWTDEAFF. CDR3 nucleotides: TGTGCCAGCAGCACCTGGACGGATGAAGCTTTCTTT.

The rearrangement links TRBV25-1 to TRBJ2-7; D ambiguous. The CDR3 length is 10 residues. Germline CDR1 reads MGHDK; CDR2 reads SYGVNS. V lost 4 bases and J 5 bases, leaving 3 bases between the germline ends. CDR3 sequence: CASSAHEQYF. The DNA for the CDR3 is TGTGCCAGCAGTGCACACGAGCAGTACTTC.

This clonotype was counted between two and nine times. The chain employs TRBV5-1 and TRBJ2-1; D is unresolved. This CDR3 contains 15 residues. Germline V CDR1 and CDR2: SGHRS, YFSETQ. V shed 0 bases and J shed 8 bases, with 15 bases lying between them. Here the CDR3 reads CASSLAAPGLDEQFF. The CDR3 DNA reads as TGCGCCAGCAGCTTGGCGGCTCCCGGATTGGATGAGCAGTTCTTC.

CDR3 in amino acids: CSVLGTPDYEQYF. The CDR3 DNA reads as TGCAGCGTTCTCGGGACCCCTGACTACGAGCAGTACTTC. V and J are TRBV29-1 and TRBJ2-7, with D perhaps TRBD1 or TRBD2 (5 bases each). The germline V gene encodes CDR1 SQVTM and CDR2 ANQGSEA. V shed 5 bases and J shed 3 bases, with 14 bases lying between them. The CDR3 is 13 amino acids.

The CDR3 sequence is CASRAGTQETQYF. The CDR3, as DNA: TGTGCCAGCAGAGCCGGTACTCAAGAGACCCAGTACTTC. The chain joins TRBV2 to TRBJ2-3; unclear D gene. TRBJ2-5 explains the end of the DNA better; the J call may be wrong. CDR1 and CDR2 from the germline V gene are SNHLY and FYNNEI. The CDR3 covers 13 residues.

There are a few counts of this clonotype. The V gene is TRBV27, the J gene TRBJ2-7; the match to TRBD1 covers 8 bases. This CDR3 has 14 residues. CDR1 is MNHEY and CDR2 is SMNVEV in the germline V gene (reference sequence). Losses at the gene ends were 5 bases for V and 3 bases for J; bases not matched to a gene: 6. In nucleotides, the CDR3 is TGTGCCAGCAGTCTGACAGGGGTCCGCTACGAGCAGTACTTC. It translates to CASSLTGVRYEQYF.

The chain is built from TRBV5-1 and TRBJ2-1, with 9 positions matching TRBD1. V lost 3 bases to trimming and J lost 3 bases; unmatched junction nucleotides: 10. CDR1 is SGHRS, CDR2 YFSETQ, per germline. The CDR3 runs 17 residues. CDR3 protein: CASSSRQGGLVYNEQFF. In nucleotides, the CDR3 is TGCGCCAGCAGCTCCCGACAGGGGGGCCTGGTCTACAATGAGCAGTTCTTC.

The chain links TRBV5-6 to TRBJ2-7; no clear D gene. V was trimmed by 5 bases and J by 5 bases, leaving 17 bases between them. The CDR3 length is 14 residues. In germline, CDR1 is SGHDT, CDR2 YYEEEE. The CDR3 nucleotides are TGTGCCAGCAGATCATGGCAGGAAATAAACGAGCAGTACTTC. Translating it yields CASRSWQEINEQYF.

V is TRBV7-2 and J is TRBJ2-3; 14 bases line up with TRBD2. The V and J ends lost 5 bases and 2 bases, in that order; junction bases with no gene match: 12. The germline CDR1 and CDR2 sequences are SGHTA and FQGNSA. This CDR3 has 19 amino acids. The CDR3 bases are TGTGCCAGCAGCCCGGGACTAGCGGGGGCCGCCCCCAACACAGATACGCAGTATTTT. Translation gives CASSPGLAGAAPNTDTQYF.

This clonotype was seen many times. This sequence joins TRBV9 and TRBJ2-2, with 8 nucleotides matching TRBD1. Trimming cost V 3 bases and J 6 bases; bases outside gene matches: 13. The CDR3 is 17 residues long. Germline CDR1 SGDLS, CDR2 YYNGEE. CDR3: CASSATDRESTPGELFF. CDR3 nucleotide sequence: TGTGCCAGCAGCGCTACGGACAGGGAAAGTACACCCGGGGAGCTGTTTTTT.

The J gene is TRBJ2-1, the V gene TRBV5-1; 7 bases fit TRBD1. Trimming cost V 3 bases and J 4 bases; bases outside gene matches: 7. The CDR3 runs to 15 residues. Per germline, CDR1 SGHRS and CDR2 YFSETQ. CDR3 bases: TGCGCCAGCAGCTCATCCGGGACAGATTACAATGAGCAGTTCTTC. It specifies CASSSSGTDYNEQFF.

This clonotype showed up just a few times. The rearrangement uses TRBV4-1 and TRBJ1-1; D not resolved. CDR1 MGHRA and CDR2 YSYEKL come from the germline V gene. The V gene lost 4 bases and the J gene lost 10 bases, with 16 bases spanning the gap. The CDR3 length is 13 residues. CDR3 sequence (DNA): TGCGCCAGCAGCCTAGAGGGCTCCGCGGGAGCTTTCTTT. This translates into CASSLEGSAGAFF.

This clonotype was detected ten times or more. CDR3 sequence: CASSLEAQPDTQYF. Written as DNA, the CDR3 is TGTGCCAGCAGCTTAGAAGCCCAACCAGATACGCAGTATTTT. The chain recombines TRBV7-8 with TRBJ2-3; no definite D call. Trimming took 1 base from V and 4 from J, leaving 9 bases between them. CDR3 length: 14 amino acids. Germline CDR1 reads SGHVS; CDR2 reads FQNEAQ.

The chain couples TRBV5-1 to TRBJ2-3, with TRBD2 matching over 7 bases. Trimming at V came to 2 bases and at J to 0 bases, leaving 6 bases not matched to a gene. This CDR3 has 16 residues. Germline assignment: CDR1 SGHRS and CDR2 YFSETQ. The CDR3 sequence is CASSFVGGTSTDTQYF. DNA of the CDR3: TGCGCCAGCAGCTTCGTGGGAGGGACGAGCACAGATACGCAGTATTTT.

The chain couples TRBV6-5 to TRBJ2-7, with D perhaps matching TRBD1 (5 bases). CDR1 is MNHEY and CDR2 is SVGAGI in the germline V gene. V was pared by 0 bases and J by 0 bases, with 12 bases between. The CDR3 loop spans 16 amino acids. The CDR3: CASSYSYAGNSYEQYF. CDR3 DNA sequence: TGTGCCAGCAGTTACTCGTACGCAGGGAACTCCTACGAGCAGTACTTC.

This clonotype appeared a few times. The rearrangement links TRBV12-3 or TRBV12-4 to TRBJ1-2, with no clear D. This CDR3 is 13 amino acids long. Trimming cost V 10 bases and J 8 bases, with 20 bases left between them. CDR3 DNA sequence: TGTGCCACTATGACGGACGGAAACGCGGGCTACACCTTC. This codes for CATMTDGNAGYTF.

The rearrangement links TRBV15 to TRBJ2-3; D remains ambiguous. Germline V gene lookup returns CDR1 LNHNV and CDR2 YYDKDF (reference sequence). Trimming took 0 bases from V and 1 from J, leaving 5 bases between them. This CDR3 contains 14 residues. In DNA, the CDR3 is TGTGCCACCAGCAGAGATGCCGGCACAGATACGCAGTATTTT. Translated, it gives CATSRDAGTDTQYF.

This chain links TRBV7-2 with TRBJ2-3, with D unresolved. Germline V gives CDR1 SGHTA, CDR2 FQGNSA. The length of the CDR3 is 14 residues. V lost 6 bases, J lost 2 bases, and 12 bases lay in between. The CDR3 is CASRPPVITDTQYF. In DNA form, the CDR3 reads TGTGCCAGCAGGCCCCCTGTTATCACAGATACGCAGTATTTT.